What follows are 4 T cell receptor beta chains derived from one specimen sequenced in a study of blood T cell repertoires in COVID-19. Assay used: immunoSEQ multiplex PCR; TCRdb lists only in-frame clones, some missing. Of some 490,000 clones in the sample, around nine tenths were seen once. Sequencing input: PBMCs or T cells enriched from blood (not recorded which). The origin of the receptors is a woman aged 60-75 years who had recovered from COVID-19.

The V call is TRBV7-8, the J call TRBJ1-1; no reliable D call. Germline V gene lookup returns CDR1 SGHVS and CDR2 FQNEAQ. The CDR3 is made up of 12 amino acids. Trimming shortened V by 5 bases and J by 5 bases, and 9 bases separated the two germline ends. The chain's CDR3 is CASSPGITEAFF. The CDR3 DNA sequence: TGTGCCAGCAGCCCGGGGATTACTGAAGCTTTCTTT.

V and J are TRBV30 and TRBJ2-3, with D possibly matching TRBD1 (6 bases). Germline V gene data show CDR1 as GTSNPN and CDR2 as SVGIG (reference sequence). The CDR3 has 14 residues. The ends were cut back, 1 base at V and 2 bases at J, with 10 bases in the middle. In DNA form, the CDR3 reads TGTGCCTGGAGTGGTGGGGGCCTCACAGATACGCAGTATTTT. This codes for CAWSGGGLTDTQYF.

The V gene is TRBV30, the J gene TRBJ1-4, with D perhaps TRBD1 (5 bases). The CDR3 is made up of 14 amino acids. The V end lost 2 bases, the J end lost 7 bases, and 14 bases lay between the germline ends. Per germline, CDR1 GTSNPN and CDR2 SVGIG (reference sequence). CDR3 sequence (DNA): TGTGCCTGGAGTCGGAATGGGGCGAGTGAAAAACTGTTTTTT. Translating it yields CAWSRNGASEKLFF.

The V gene is TRBV5-1, the J gene TRBJ1-6, with TRBD1 matching over 8 bases. CDR3 length: 15 residues. V shed 4 bases and J 5 bases; nucleotides not matched to a gene: 5. Looked up from germline, CDR1 is SGHRS and CDR2 is YFSETQ. The CDR3: CASSGTGLHNSPLHF. In nucleotides, the CDR3 is TGCGCCAGCAGCGGGACAGGACTCCATAATTCACCCCTCCACTTT.